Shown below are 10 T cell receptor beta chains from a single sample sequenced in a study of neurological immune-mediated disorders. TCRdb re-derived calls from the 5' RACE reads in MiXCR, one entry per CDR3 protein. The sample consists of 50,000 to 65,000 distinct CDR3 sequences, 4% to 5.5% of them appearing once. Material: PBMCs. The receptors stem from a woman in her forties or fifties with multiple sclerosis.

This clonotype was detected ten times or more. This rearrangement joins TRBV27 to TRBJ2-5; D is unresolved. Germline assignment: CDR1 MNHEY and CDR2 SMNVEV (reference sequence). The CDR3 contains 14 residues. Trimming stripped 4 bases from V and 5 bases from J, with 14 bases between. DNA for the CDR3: TGTGCCAGCAGTTCCCTGACCGTTATGGAGACCCAGTACTTC. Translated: CASSSLTVMETQYF.

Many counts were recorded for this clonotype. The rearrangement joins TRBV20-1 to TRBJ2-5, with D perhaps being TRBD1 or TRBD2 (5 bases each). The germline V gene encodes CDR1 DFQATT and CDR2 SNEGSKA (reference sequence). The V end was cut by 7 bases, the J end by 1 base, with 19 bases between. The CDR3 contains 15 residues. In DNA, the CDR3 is TGCAGTGGGGGGTCCCATTTCCAGCCCCAAGAGACCCAGTACTTC. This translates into CSGGSHFQPQETQYF.

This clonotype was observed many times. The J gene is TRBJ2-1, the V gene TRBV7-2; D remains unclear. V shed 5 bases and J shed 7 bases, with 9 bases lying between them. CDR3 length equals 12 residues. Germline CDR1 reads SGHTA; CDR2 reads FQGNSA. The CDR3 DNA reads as TGTGCCAGCAGCCCCCAAGGGAATGAGCAGTTCTTC. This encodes CASSPQGNEQFF.

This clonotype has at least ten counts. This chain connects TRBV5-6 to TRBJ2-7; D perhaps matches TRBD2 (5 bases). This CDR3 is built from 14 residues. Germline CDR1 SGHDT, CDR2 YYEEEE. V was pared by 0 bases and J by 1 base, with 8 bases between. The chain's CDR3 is CASSLDGDSYEQYF. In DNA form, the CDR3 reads TGTGCCAGCAGCTTGGACGGGGATTCCTACGAGCAGTACTTC.

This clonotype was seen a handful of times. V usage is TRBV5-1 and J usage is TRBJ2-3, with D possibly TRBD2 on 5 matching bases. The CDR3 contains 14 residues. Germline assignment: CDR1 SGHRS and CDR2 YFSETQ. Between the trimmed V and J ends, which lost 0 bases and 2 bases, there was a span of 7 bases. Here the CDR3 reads CASSLARDTDTQYF. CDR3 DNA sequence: TGCGCCAGCAGCTTGGCCCGGGACACAGATACGCAGTATTTT.

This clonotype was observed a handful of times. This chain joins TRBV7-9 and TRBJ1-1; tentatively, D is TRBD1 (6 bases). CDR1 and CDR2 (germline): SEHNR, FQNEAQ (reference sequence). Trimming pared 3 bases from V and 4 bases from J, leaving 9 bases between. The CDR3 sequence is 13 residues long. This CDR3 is CASSFWTATEAFF. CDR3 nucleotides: TGTGCCAGCAGCTTCTGGACAGCCACTGAAGCTTTCTTT.

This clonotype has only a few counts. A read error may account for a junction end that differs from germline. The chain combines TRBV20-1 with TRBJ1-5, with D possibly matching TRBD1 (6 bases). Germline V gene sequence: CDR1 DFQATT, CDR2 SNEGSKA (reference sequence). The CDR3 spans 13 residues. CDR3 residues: CSAVQGSNQPQNF. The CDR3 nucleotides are TGCAGTGCGGTACAGGGAAGCAATCAGCCCCAGAATTTT.

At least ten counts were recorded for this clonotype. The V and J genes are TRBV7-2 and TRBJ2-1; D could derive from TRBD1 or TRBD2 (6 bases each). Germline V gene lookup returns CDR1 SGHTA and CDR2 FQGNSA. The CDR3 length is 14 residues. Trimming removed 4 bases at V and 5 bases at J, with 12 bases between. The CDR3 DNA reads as TGTGCCAGCAGCTCGAGGGGGGACAACAATGAGCAGTTCTTC. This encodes CASSSRGDNNEQFF.

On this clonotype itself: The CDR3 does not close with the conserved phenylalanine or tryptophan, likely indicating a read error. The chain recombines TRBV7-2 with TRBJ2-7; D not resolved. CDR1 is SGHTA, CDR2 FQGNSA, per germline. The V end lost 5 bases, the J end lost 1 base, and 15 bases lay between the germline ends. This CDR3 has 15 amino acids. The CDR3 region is CASSVDGMRSYEQYY. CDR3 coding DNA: TGTGCCAGCAGCGTTGACGGCATGAGATCCTACGAGCAGTACTAC.

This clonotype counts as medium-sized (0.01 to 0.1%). The CDR3 spells CATQGDSYNEQFF. The CDR3 DNA reads as TGTGCCACCCAGGGAGATTCCTACAATGAGCAGTTCTTC. V usage is TRBV10-3 and J usage is TRBJ2-1, with D perhaps matching TRBD1 or TRBD2 (5 bases each). The CDR3 runs 13 residues. V was shortened by 10 bases and J by 1 base, with 11 bases between the two germline ends. Germline V gives CDR1 ENHRY, CDR2 SYGVKD.